This T cell receptor beta chain was obtained from a study of neurological immune-mediated disorders. CDR1 is GTSNPN and CDR2 is SVGIG in the germline V gene (reference sequence). Trimming cost V 3 bases and J 5 bases; bases outside gene matches: 7. This CDR3 region has 14 residues. cDNA synthesis was performed by 5'RACE with 10-nucleotide random UMIs. TCRdb independently ran MiXCR on the 5' RACE reads; one entry per CDR3 protein. Among about 27,000 distinct CDR3 sequences listed, around 3.4% were seen once. This clonotype was counted many times. Antigen: not known. General study results and limits: The most TCR clonal expansion was seen in HTLV-1-associated myelopathy, and the least was seen in multiple sclerosis, which fell below healthy controls. No link was found between any clinical or MRI feature and the multiple sclerosis repertoire cluster. Expanded clones shared no identical CDR3 amino acid sequences across subjects, which suggested private TCR-beta repertoires in all groups.

The clonotype comes from a woman aged 25 to 39 with multiple sclerosis. The sequenced material came from PBMCs. The V and J genes are TRBV30 and TRBJ1-2; 9 nucleotides align to TRBD1. CDR3 DNA: TGTGCCTGGAGGGGGACAGGGCGCCGATATGGCTACACCTTC. Translated: CAWRGTGRRYGYTF.